This paragraph reports one TCR beta chain. It has no known antigen specificity. It has no much larger one-base neighbor in the sample; base qualities were not kept. The sample comes from a study of shared clonotypes between healthy human individuals (dated by TCRdb to 2018 to 2021). About the full investigation: The cohort comprised a couple of women and three men aged 18 to 49 years. Different laboratories and diverse techniques were used to prepare libraries and sequence TCR repertoires, to increase sequencing depth and limit assay-specific biases. Blood TCR repertoires of a handful of healthy adults were deeply sequenced to estimate repertoire size and the extent of clonotype sharing between individuals. Between about 0.85 and 9.5 billion PBMCs per donor were obtained by leukapheresis. For each donor, CD4 naive and CD4 memory were each run on three plates, CD8 naive on two plates, and CD8 memory on one plate.

Using the deep immunoSEQ assay, multiplex PCR amplified TCR CDR3 regions from genomic DNA. Extracted genomic DNA from each cell subset was spread evenly across all wells of several immunoSEQ 96-well plates, with each plate serving as a replicate. Each replicate PCR for sorted subsets received about 200 ng genomic DNA, equal to about 30,000 T cell genomes. Purified libraries were measured with a Qubit 3.0 fluorometer, size-checked on a Bioanalyzer 2100, and measured again with the KAPA Library Quantification kit. Each immunoSEQ 96-well plate was sequenced on its own single-read 150-cycle Illumina NextSeq 550 flow cell. On the authors' methods: Because only junctional sequences without quality scores were contained in the immunoSEQ output, filtering matching that applied to full-length reads could not be performed. To assign V/J genes and CDR3, sequences were annotated against IMGT germline references using PyIR, a Python wrapper for IgBLAST v1.9. Reads were filtered out if the reads had weak V/J assignments (E-value above 1e-6), no CDR3, stop codons, out-of-frame junctions, or ambiguous translated residues. V3J clonotypes were defined as sequences sharing the same inferred V gene, J gene, and CDR3 amino acid sequence. Percentage overlap between repertoires was computed as shared unique clonotypes divided by the size of the smaller repertoire. RTK rarefaction, the Chao1 estimator, and Recon v2.1 estimates of unobserved clonotypes were used to assess repertoire richness. For all TCRbeta clonotypes obtained by the gDNA method from a few donors, generation probabilities were computed with OLGA. TCRdb carries this immuneACCESS record with in-frame sequences only. Its versions omit some clonotypes, under half of them owing to an unresolved V gene in the studies checked, with the rest unexplained. That table gives V, J and clone size, and the DNA gave D and trimming. The sample records 850,000 to 1,100,000 clones, approximately 77% of which are singletons. More than 0.85% of the sample goes to the ten largest clones.

Healthy HIV-negative adults with no recently reported acute infections or vaccinations were included as donors. Every donor was a Caucasian adult living in Nashville, Tennessee, USA. CD4+ T cells were enriched by magnetic negative selection, after which naive cells were positively selected on CD45RA and the negative fraction was taken as the memory subset. Blood was obtained by leukapheresis, after which PBMCs were separated by Ficoll-Histopaque density gradient centrifugation and cryopreserved in liquid nitrogen vapor phase. Analytical flow cytometry was used to check the purity and quantity of every magnetically sorted T cell population. From each sorted fraction, genomic DNA was isolated and quantified by UV absorbance on a Nanodrop 2000c. The investigation overall reported the following: When a few donors were compared, the shared fraction of clonotypes was about 5% for naive CD4, approximately 3.5% for naive CD8, more than 2% for memory CD4, and under 0.5% for memory CD8. Clonotypes shared by all four sorted-subset donors showed higher generation probabilities than non-shared clonotypes. Pairwise subsampling led to the expectation that sequencing depth would affect the degree of clonotype sharing among donors. The genetic and exposure-history diversity represented was limited by the small number of donors. Naive subsets generally had larger estimated clonotype richness than memory subsets. Sampling was restricted to blood, and TCR repertoires in tissue are likely to differ from TCR repertoires in blood. Even with the large sequencing depth, rarefaction of the sorted-subset datasets indicated that sequencing was incomplete.

Taken from cysteine to phenylalanine, the CDR3 has 14 residues. The retained sequence is limited to the CDR3, 42 bases, with the frame set at the first base. The CDR1 and CDR2 encoded by the germline V gene are SGDLS and YYNGEE. Trimming costs V 4 bases and J 7 bases, and their ends lie 15 bases apart. The sequence was collected from a man aged 18 to 29 in good health. Some clones in this sample may be carry-over from other donors' samples. Specimen: memory CD4+ T cells from PBMCs. Reading the label with the study, this specimen's cell subset or site is: CD45RA-negative fraction. The V and J genes are TRBV9 and TRBJ1-3; too little of a D gene remains to name it. This receptor has the CDR3 CASSQDPNLNTIYF. In nucleotides, the sequence is TGTGCCAGCAGCCAAGATCCCAATCTCAACACCATATATTTT.